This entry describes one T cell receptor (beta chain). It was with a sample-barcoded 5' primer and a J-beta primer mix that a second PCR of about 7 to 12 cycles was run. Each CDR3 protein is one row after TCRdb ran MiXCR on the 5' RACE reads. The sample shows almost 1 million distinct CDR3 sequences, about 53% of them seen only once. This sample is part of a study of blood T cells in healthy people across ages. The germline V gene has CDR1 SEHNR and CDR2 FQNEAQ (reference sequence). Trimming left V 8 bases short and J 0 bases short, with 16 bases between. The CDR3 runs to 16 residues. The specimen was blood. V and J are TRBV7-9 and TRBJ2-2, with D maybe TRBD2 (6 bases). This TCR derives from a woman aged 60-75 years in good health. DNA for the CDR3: TGTGCCAGCCCCCCTGGGAGGAAGGCGAACACCGGGGAGCTGTTTTTT. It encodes CASPPGRKANTGELFF.